This TCR beta chain comes out of a study of T cell repertoires in cytomegalovirus infection. Study-wide background: Newly reported HLA-C-restricted and thoroughly characterized HLA-B-restricted CMV epitopes were employed. Matching HLA type and CMV infection were both indicated by public TCR beta signatures.

This clonotype was recorded once. Its antigen is currently unknown. Each CDR3 protein gets one entry after TCRdb re-called the reads with MiXCR. The sample carries about half a million distinct CDR3 sequences, 30% to 40% recorded once. This clonotype was sampled from a human donor in good health (CMV status not recorded). Some clones in this sample may be carry-over from other donors' samples. This sample comprised cultured PBMCs, obtained from culture after CMV antigen stimulation.

The CDR3 loop is CSARDYSGRMIYNEQFF. The CDR3 DNA is TGCAGTGCTAGAGACTACAGCGGGAGGATGATTTACAATGAGCAGTTCTTC. This chain connects TRBV20-1 to TRBJ2-1; 9 bases agree with TRBD2. Trimming removed 0 bases from V and 4 bases from J; junction bases left unmatched: 10. The length of the CDR3 is 17 residues. Germline CDR1 reads DFQATT; CDR2 reads SNEGSKA (reference sequence).